These 6 T cell receptor beta chains were all obtained from the same sample, sequenced in a study of cytomegalovirus exposure and HLA in healthy donors. In the PCR, 60 Vbeta and 13 Jbeta primers were used. TCRdb's table, derived via immunoSEQ multiplex PCR, lists solely in-frame clones and lacks some. This sample has around 200,000 clones, with 80% to 85% found just once. The specimen was PBMCs. Receptors originate from a man aged 50 or older in good health and CMV-seronegative.

The chain has TRBV19 and TRBJ2-5; D remains unclear. Germline CDR1 and CDR2: LNHDA and SQIVND (reference sequence). V gave up 4 bases and J gave up 5 bases, with 20 bases separating them. The length of the CDR3 is 16 residues. CDR3 nucleotide sequence: TGTGCCAGTAGTAAAGGTCCCTATATATACGGGGAGACCCAGTACTTC. The encoded protein is CASSKGPYIYGETQYF.

The chain employs TRBV7-2 and TRBJ2-7; D is unresolved. Trimming shortened V by 3 bases and J by 0 bases, and 3 bases separated the two germline ends. The length of the CDR3 is 12 residues. Looked up from germline, CDR1 is SGHTA and CDR2 is FQGNSA. The CDR3: CASSFSSYEQYF. The CDR3 bases are TGTGCCAGCAGCTTCAGCTCCTACGAGCAGTACTTC.

A single count supports this clone. The V and J genes are TRBV6-5 and TRBJ2-7; TRBD2 agrees at 8 bases. The CDR3 covers 16 residues. Germline CDR1 MNHEY, CDR2 SVGAGI. The V and J ends lost 0 bases and 6 bases, in that order; junction bases with no gene match: 10. The CDR3 is CASSYSSGGPSGEQYF. The CDR3 bases are TGTGCCAGCAGTTACTCGAGCGGGGGCCCGAGCGGCGAGCAGTACTTC.

This chain joins TRBV27 and TRBJ2-7; the match to TRBD1 covers 7 bases. The CDR3 consists of 15 residues. V lost 2 bases, J lost 2 bases, and 6 bases stayed unmatched. Germline V lookup: CDR1 MNHEY, CDR2 SMNVEV (reference sequence). Written as DNA, the CDR3 is TGTGCCAGCAGTTTACGGACAGGTGACCCCTACGAGCAGTACTTC. This codes for CASSLRTGDPYEQYF.

The chain couples TRBV6-5 to TRBJ1-2, with D perhaps TRBD1 (6 bases). Trimming took 6 bases from V and 8 from J, leaving 16 bases between them. Per germline, CDR1 MNHEY and CDR2 SVGAGI. The CDR3 runs 13 residues. The CDR3 loop is CASSRPNRDGYTF. The CDR3 DNA is TGTGCCAGCAGCAGACCCAACAGGGACGGCTACACCTTC.

This clone occurred a few times. This sequence joins TRBV6-5 and TRBJ1-1, with 9 bases identical to TRBD1. CDR1 is MNHEY, CDR2 SVGAGI, per germline. The J segment lost 4 bases and the V segment lost 11 bases, leaving 11 bases of the junction unmatched. This CDR3 region has 14 residues. Written as DNA, the CDR3 is TGTGCCGTCCGGGAGGACAGGGGAAGCACTGAAGCTTTCTTT. This codes for CAVREDRGSTEAFF.